The rows below give T cell receptor beta chains drawn from one sample of a study of cytomegalovirus exposure and HLA in healthy donors. The method was immunoSEQ multiplex PCR; TCRdb's version includes in-frame clones alone and lacks a portion of them. The sample has just under 95,000 clones; 81% are singletons. The specimen was PBMCs. These receptor sequences come from a human donor in good health. CDR3s include the opening cysteine and the closing phenylalanine or tryptophan. The D gene is left open where the match is weak. The size of a clone is reported for some rows only, either as once, few or many, or as a class for expanded clones.

d_call	clone_size	v_call	cdr3_length	j_call	cdr3_nt	cdr3_aa
.	.	TRBV28	16	TRBJ2-7	TGTGCCAGCAGTTTACCTACTAAGCGACTCTCCTACGAGCAGTACTTC	CASSLPTKRLSYEQYF
TRBD2	.	TRBV9	17	TRBJ2-7	TGTGCCAGCAGCGTAGACGGGCTAGCGGGAGTAAAAGACGAGCAGTACTTC	CASSVDGLAGVKDEQYF
.	.	TRBV12-5	16	TRBJ2-5	TGTGCTAGTGGCTACACCGCGGGGGCGCTGGGAGAGACCCAGTACTTC	CASGYTAGALGETQYF
TRBD1	.	TRBV7-9	17	TRBJ2-2	TGTGCCAGCAGTTCCCCGACAGGGGGTCTTTCCACCGGGGAGCTGTTTTTT	CASSSPTGGLSTGELFF
.	.	TRBV5-4	14	TRBJ2-5	TGTGCCAGCAGCTTGAGTCAGGGACAAGAGACCCAGTACTTC	CASSLSQGQETQYF
.	.	TRBV7-2	14	TRBJ1-1	TGTGCCAGCAGCTCCCTTGGCCTGAACACTGAAGCTTTCTTT	CASSSLGLNTEAFF
TRBD1	.	TRBV30	15	TRBJ1-2	TGTGCCTGGAGTGTGTCGGGGACAGGGTTGTTCGGCTACACCTTC	CAWSVSGTGLFGYTF
.	.	TRBV12-2	17	TRBJ2-7	TGTGCAAGTCGCTTAGCCTGTCCGGAGGTCGCCCTCTACGAGCAGTACTTC	CASRLACPEVALYEQYF
.	.	TRBV4-3	14	TRBJ2-3	TGCGCCAGCAGCCAAGATCGGAGCGGAGATACGCAGTATTTT	CASSQDRSGDTQYF
.	.	TRBV18	15	TRBJ1-3	TGTGCCAGCTCACCACAGGAGGGCCCTGGAAACACCATATATTTT	CASSPQEGPGNTIYF
TRBD2	.	TRBV5-6	17	TRBJ2-5	TGTGCCAGCAGCTGGGGACTAGCGGGGGCCTCCGGGGAGACCCAGTACTTC	CASSWGLAGASGETQYF
.	.	TRBV29-1	14	TRBJ2-1	TGCAGCGTTGATAAGCGTCAGGGGTGGAATGAGCAGTTCTTC	CSVDKRQGWNEQFF
TRBD1	.	TRBV9	15	TRBJ2-7	TGTGCCAGCAGCCTCACAGGGGGAGAATTTTACGAGCAGTACTTC	CASSLTGGEFYEQYF
TRBD1	.	TRBV4-2	16	TRBJ1-1	TGTGCCAGCACCAAATCCGTAAGGGACAGGGGCACTGAAGCTTTCTTT	CASTKSVRDRGTEAFF
TRBD1	.	TRBV9	15	TRBJ2-2	TGTGCCAGCAGCGTAGTAGGGGGCTCCACCGGGGAGCTGTTTTTT	CASSVVGGSTGELFF
TRBD2	once	TRBV7-3	14	TRBJ2-1	TGTGCCAGCAGCCCACTGACGGGACTAGAGGAGCAGTTCTTC	CASSPLTGLEEQFF
TRBD2	.	TRBV5-1	17	TRBJ2-7	TGCGCCAGCAGCTTGTCTACAGCGGGAGGGACCATACGCGAGCAGTACTTC	CASSLSTAGGTIREQYF
TRBD2	.	TRBV18	14	TRBJ2-5	TGTGCCAGCTCGTGGACTAGCGGGGGCGAGACCCAGTACTTC	CASSWTSGGETQYF
.	.	TRBV27	15	TRBJ2-3	TGTGCCAGCAGTTCACGATCACAGGGACCAGATACGCAGTATTTT	CASSSRSQGPDTQYF
TRBD1	.	TRBV7-8	13	TRBJ2-7	TGTGCCAGCAGCTTCGACAGGGCCTACGAGCAGTACTTC	CASSFDRAYEQYF
TRBD1	.	TRBV10-1	15	TRBJ2-7	TGCGCCAGCAGTGAGTCGACAGGGGGCTCCTACGAGCAGTACTTC	CASSESTGGSYEQYF
.	.	TRBV14	14	TRBJ1-4	TGTGCCAGCAGCCAAGAGGCAACCATAGGAGAACTGTTTTTT	CASSQEATIGELFF
.	once	TRBV7-2	17	TRBJ2-5	TGTGCCAGCAGCTTAGGGGGGAGGTATTCCGTCCAAGAGACCCAGTACTTC	CASSLGGRYSVQETQYF
.	.	TRBV5-1	12	TRBJ2-5	TGCGCCAGCAGCTCCGTCGGGGAGACCCAGTACTTC	CASSSVGETQYF
.	.	TRBV19	16	TRBJ1-1	TGTGCCAGTAGAATCAACTACCAGGGGAAAGACACTGAAGCTTTCTTT	CASRINYQGKDTEAFF
.	.	TRBV19	13	TRBJ2-3	TGTGCCAGTAGTCTCGGCGGGCCAGATACGCAGTATTTT	CASSLGGPDTQYF
TRBD2	.	TRBV6-1	13	TRBJ2-1	TGTGCCAGCACTGGGACTAGCGTCCATGAGCAGTTCTTC	CASTGTSVHEQFF
.	.	TRBV29-1	13	TRBJ2-3	TGCAGCGTACGAACGAGCGCAGCAGATACGCAGTATTTT	CSVRTSAADTQYF
.	.	TRBV28	12	TRBJ1-2	TGTGCCAGCAGTTCGGCAGGCTATGGCTACACCTTC	CASSSAGYGYTF
.	.	TRBV19	13	TRBJ1-2	TGTGCCAGTAGTATGAGGAACAACTATGGCTACACCTTC	CASSMRNNYGYTF
.	.	TRBV7-6	13	TRBJ2-5	TGTGCCAGCAGCCCCCCGGGAAGGGAGACCCAGTACTTC	CASSPPGRETQYF
TRBD1	.	TRBV29-1	14	TRBJ2-1	TGCAGCGCGCATCCCGGGACAGGGAAGGCTGGGCAGTTCTTC	CSAHPGTGKAGQFF
TRBD2	.	TRBV5-4	16	TRBJ2-7	TGTGCCAGCAGCTCTCCTGGCGGGAGTAGGTCGCACGAGCAGTACTTC	CASSSPGGSRSHEQYF
TRBD2	.	TRBV7-2	16	TRBJ2-2	TGTGCCAGCAGCTTTCGGCGGGGGGGCGTCACCGGGGAGCTGTTTTTT	CASSFRRGGVTGELFF
.	.	TRBV5-1	16	TRBJ1-4	TGCGCCAGCAGTTATGGGGGGGCTGCAACTAATGAAAAACTGTTTTTT	CASSYGGAATNEKLFF
.	once	TRBV5-4	15	TRBJ2-2	TGTGCCAGCAGCTTCGAAGGAGTAGAAACCGGGGAGCTGTTTTTT	CASSFEGVETGELFF
.	.	TRBV19	13	TRBJ2-2	TGTGCCAGTAGTATAAGGGGTTCCGGGGAGCTGTTTTTT	CASSIRGSGELFF
TRBD1	.	TRBV6-5	15	TRBJ1-5	TGTGCCAGCAGTCCAACAGGGGGGAGCAATCAGCCCCAGCATTTT	CASSPTGGSNQPQHF
TRBD1	.	TRBV6-5	14	TRBJ2-1	TGTGCCAGCAGTCCGCGACAGGGTTGGGATGAGCAGTTCTTC	CASSPRQGWDEQFF
TRBD2	.	TRBV4-3	17	TRBJ2-2	TGCGCCAGCAGCCAAGGGCTCCTAGCGGGGGACACCGGGGAGCTGTTTTTT	CASSQGLLAGDTGELFF
.	.	TRBV6-5	12	TRBJ1-2	TGTGCCAGCAGTGAACAATGGTCTGGCTACACCTTC	CASSEQWSGYTF
.	.	TRBV21-1	15	TRBJ2-7	TGTGCCAGCAGCAAGAGACTAGCAGGCTCCTACGAGCAGTACTTC	CASSKRLAGSYEQYF
TRBD1	.	TRBV29-1	14	TRBJ2-3	TGCAGCGTGGCAGACAGGGCCGGGGCAGATACGCAGTATTTT	CSVADRAGADTQYF
.	.	TRBV9	17	TRBJ2-2	TGTGCCAGCAGCGTCTTTAGCGGAGGGGGGGGGACCGGGGAGCTGTTTTTT	CASSVFSGGGGTGELFF
TRBD1	few	TRBV6-5	14	TRBJ1-3	TGTGCCAGCAGTCCCCGGACAGGGCGGAACACCATATATTTT	CASSPRTGRNTIYF
TRBD1	.	TRBV5-5	16	TRBJ1-1	TGTGCCAGCAGCTCTCCTCCCGGGACAGGGAACACTGAAGCTTTCTTT	CASSSPPGTGNTEAFF